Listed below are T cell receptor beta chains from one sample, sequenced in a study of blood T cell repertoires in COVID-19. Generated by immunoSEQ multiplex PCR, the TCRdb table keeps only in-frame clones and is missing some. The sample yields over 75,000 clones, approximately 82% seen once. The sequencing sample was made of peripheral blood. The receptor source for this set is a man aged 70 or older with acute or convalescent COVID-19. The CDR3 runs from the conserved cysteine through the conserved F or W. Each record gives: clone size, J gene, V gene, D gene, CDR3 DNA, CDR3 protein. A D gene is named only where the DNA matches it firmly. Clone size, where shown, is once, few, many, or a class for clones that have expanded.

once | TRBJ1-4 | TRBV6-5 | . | TGTGCCTCCCTATCTCCGGCTAATGAAAAACTGTTTTTT | CASLSPANEKLFF
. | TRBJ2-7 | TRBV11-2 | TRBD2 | TGTGCCAGCAGCTCTCGTAGAAGCGGGGAGTTCCCAATACCCGAGCAGTACTTC | CASSSRRSGEFPIPEQYF
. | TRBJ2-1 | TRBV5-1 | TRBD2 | TGCGCCAGCAGCATAAGCGGGGGGTCCTACAATGAGCAGTTCTTC | CASSISGGSYNEQFF
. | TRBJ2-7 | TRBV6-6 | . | TGTGCCAGCAGAGCAGACAGCCAAAACTCCTACGAGCAGTACTTC | CASRADSQNSYEQYF
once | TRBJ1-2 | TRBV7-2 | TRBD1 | TGTGCCAGCAGCTGGGACAGGGAGTCTGGCTACACCTTC | CASSWDRESGYTF
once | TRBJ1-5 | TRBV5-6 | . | TGTGCCAGCAGCTCCGGACTGGGCAATCAGCCCCAGCATTTT | CASSSGLGNQPQHF
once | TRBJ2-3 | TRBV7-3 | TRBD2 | TGTGCCAGCAGCTTAACGGGACTAGCATCAGATACGCAGTATTTT | CASSLTGLASDTQYF
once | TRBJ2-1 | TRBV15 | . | TGTGCCACCAGCCCTGGGCGGGGCAGCTCCTACAATGAGCAGTTCTTC | CATSPGRGSSYNEQFF
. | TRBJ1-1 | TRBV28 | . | TGTGCCAGCAGTTTCTCAGTGAACACTGAAGCTTTCTTT | CASSFSVNTEAFF
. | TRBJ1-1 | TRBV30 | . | TGTGCCTGGAGTGTAAGTGGAGGGGTCGAAGCTTTCTTT | CAWSVSGGVEAFF
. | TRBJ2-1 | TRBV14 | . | TGTGCCAGCAGTCGCAATCTGGCGGGGTTAAATGAGCAGTTCTTC | CASSRNLAGLNEQFF
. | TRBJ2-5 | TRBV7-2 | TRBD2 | TGTGCCAGCAGCTATAATCCGGGACTACAAGAGACCCAGTACTTC | CASSYNPGLQETQYF
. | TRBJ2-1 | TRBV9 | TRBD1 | TGTGCCAGCAGCGTTTCCCCGACAGGGGGGGACAATGAGCAGTTCTTC | CASSVSPTGGDNEQFF
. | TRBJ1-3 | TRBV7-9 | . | TGTGCCAGCAGCTTAATTTATGGAAACACCATATATTTT | CASSLIYGNTIYF
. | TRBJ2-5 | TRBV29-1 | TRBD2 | TGCAGCGTTGGGATAGCGGGAAACGCAGAGACCCAGTACTTC | CSVGIAGNAETQYF
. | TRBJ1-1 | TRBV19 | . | TGTGCCAGTAGTATACAGGGTTCCAGGACTGAAGCTTTCTTT | CASSIQGSRTEAFF
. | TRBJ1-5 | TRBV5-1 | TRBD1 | TGCGCCAGCAGACGGGACAGTTATAGCAATCAGCCCCAGCATTTT | CASRRDSYSNQPQHF
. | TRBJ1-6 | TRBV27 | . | TGTGCCAGCTCGTCCCGTTATAATTCACCCCTCCACTTT | CASSSRYNSPLHF
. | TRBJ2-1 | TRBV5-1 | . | TGCGCCAGCAGCAGAGCGGGCAATTCCTACAATGAGCAGTTCTTC | CASSRAGNSYNEQFF
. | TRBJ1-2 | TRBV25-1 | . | TGTGCCAGCAGGGCGACAGGAGATTTCTATGGCTACACCTTC | CASRATGDFYGYTF
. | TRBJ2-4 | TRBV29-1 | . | TGCAGCGCCGAGGGACTAGCCAAAAACATTCAGTACTTC | CSAEGLAKNIQYF
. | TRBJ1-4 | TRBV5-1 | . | TGCGCCAGCAGCTTGGAGAACAGAGCTCATGAAAAACTGTTTTTT | CASSLENRAHEKLFF
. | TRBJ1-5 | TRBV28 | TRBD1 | TGTGCCAGCAGCCCCTTTGGACAGGGGGCGGGAAAGCCCCAGCATTTT | CASSPFGQGAGKPQHF
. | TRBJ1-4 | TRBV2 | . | TGTGCCAGCACCGGGACATTGGCTACTAATGAAAAACTGTTTTTT | CASTGTLATNEKLFF
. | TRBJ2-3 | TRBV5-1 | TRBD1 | TGCGCCAGCAGCCTCAGACAGGGATCTAGCACAGATACGCAGTATTTT | CASSLRQGSSTDTQYF
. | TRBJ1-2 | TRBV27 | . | TGTGCCAGCATTCCCCTGGGGGGGGCGCGGAACTATGGCTACACCTTC | CASIPLGGARNYGYTF
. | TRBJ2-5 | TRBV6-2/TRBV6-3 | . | TGTGCCAGCAGTTACTCGGCCAGTGGAGGGACCCAGTACTTC | CASSYSASGGTQYF
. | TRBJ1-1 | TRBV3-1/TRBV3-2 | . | TGTGCCAGCAGCCTGGGCGCGAACACTGAAGCTTTCTTT | CASSLGANTEAFF
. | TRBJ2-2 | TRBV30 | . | TGTGCCTGGGGGGGGCGGAGTATGAACACCGGGGAGCTGTTTTTT | CAWGGRSMNTGELFF
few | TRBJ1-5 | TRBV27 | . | TGTGCCAGCAGTTTACGGGCCCCACAGGGTTCCCGCCATCAGCCCCAGCATTTT | CASSLRAPQGSRHQPQHF
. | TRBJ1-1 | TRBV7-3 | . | TGTGCCAGCAGCTTAACGGGAGGACTGGGGACTGAAGCTTTCTTT | CASSLTGGLGTEAFF
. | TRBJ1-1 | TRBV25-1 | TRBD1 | TGTGCCAGCAGTGTAACAGGGGGCCCCTTCCCTACTTTCTTT | CASSVTGGPFPTFF
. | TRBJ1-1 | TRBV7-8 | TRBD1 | TGTGCCAGCACCCCCGGGACAGGGGCATCGACCACTGAAGCTTTCTTT | CASTPGTGASTTEAFF
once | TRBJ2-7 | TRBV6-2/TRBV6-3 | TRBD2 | TGTGCCAGCAGTTACTCTAGCGGGAGTATCTACGAGCAGTACTTC | CASSYSSGSIYEQYF
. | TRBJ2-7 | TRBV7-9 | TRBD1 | TGTGCCAGCAGCTTTGCCCAGGGACAGATCTCCTACGAGCAGTACTTC | CASSFAQGQISYEQYF
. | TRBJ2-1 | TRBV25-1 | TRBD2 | TGTGCCAGCACGGTAGCGGGGAGTTACAATGAGCAGTTCTTC | CASTVAGSYNEQFF
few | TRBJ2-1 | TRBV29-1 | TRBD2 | TGCAGCGTTGCCCTAGCGGGGGTGAACAATGAGCAGTTCTTC | CSVALAGVNNEQFF
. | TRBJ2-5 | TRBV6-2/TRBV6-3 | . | TGTGCCAGCAGTTATTCCACCTCAGATCTGCACAGGAACCAAGAGACCCAGTACTTC | CASSYSTSDLHRNQETQYF
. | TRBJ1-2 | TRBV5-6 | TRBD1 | TGTGCCAGCAGCTATGGACAGGGTGGCTATGGCTACACCTTC | CASSYGQGGYGYTF
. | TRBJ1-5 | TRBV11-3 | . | TGTGCCAGCAGCTTAGCGCTGAGACAGCGAACTTTCAATCAGCCCCAGCATTTT | CASSLALRQRTFNQPQHF
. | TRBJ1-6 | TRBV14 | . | TGTGCCAGCAGCCAAGCCCGTTCACCCCTCCACTTT | CASSQARSPLHF
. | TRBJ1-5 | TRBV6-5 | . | TGTGCCAGCAGCGCAAACAGGGGCAATCAGCCCCAGCATTTT | CASSANRGNQPQHF